These 8 T cell receptor beta chains were sequenced from one sample in a study of OX40 agonist ivuxolimab in advanced cancers. The repertoire was sequenced with immunoSEQ multiplex PCR; TCRdb's copy has only in-frame clones and lacks some. The sample shows fewer than 25,000 clones, nearly 85% of them seen only once. Material: CD4+ or CD8+ T cells sorted from blood, obtained in a trial of the OX40 agonist ivuxolimab. The receptors were sampled from an adult with an advanced solid tumor such as melanoma, head and neck, liver or kidney cancer.

The chain joins TRBV4-3 to TRBJ2-7; D unclear. Per the germline V gene, CDR1 is LGHNA and CDR2 is YSLEER. This CDR3 spans 15 amino acids. Trimming took 0 bases from V and 0 from J, leaving 9 bases between them. CDR3 coding DNA: TGCGCCAGCAGCCAAGAAGACCCTAACTCCTACGAGCAGTACTTC. Protein: CASSQEDPNSYEQYF.

The V and J genes are TRBV7-9 and TRBJ1-2; TRBD1 aligns across 10 bases. Trimming cost V 1 base and J 7 bases; bases outside gene matches: 6. Germline CDR1 and CDR2: SEHNR and FQNEAQ (reference sequence). This CDR3 spans 15 amino acids. CDR3 sequence: CASSLGGQGFLGYTF. The DNA of the CDR3 is TGTGCCAGCAGCTTAGGGGGACAGGGGTTTCTTGGCTACACCTTC.

The chain carries TRBV19 and TRBJ2-3; 8 bases fit TRBD1. The CDR3 is made up of 16 amino acids. The germline V gene has CDR1 LNHDA and CDR2 SQIVND (reference sequence). Trimming removed 5 bases from V and 2 bases from J; junction bases left unmatched: 9. The CDR3 nucleotides are TGTGCCAGTAGTCCACGGACAGGGCCGTACACAGATACGCAGTATTTT. It specifies CASSPRTGPYTDTQYF.

The genes are TRBV6-6 and TRBJ2-7, with a tentative D call TRBD2 (6 bases). The length of the CDR3 is 15 residues. Trimming removed 5 bases from V and 3 bases from J, with 17 bases in between. Germline CDR1 and CDR2: MNHNY and SVGAGI (reference sequence). CDR3 DNA sequence: TGTGCCAGCAGTGCAAGGAGTAGCGGATTCTACGAGCAGTACTTC. Amino acids: CASSARSSGFYEQYF.

The rearrangement links TRBV7-6 to TRBJ2-6; D is ambiguous. V was clipped by 4 bases and J by 5 bases, with 15 bases between them. There are 16 residues in the CDR3. Germline assignment: CDR1 SGHVS and CDR2 FNYEAQ. This chain's CDR3 is CASSSCPQSRANVLTF. As DNA, the CDR3 is TGTGCCAGCAGCTCTTGTCCACAAAGTCGGGCCAACGTCCTGACTTTC.

V gene TRBV4-1 combines with J gene TRBJ2-5; a weak D match, TRBD2 (7 bases). Germline V gene sequence: CDR1 MGHRA, CDR2 YSYEKL. The length of the CDR3 is 16 residues. V was shortened by 1 base and J by 0 bases, with 12 bases between the two germline ends. In nucleotides, the CDR3 is TGCGCCAGCAGCCAAGGGGGGGGCAGGTACCAAGAGACCCAGTACTTC. It specifies CASSQGGGRYQETQYF.

This clone was recorded a few times. The CDR3 DNA follows: TGTGCCAGCAGTTGGGCAGGGGCGAACGTCCTCCACTTT. Its translation is CASSWAGANVLHF. The chain combines TRBV6-5 with TRBJ1-6; the D gene is possibly TRBD1 (6 bases). Germline CDR1 reads MNHEY; CDR2 reads SVGAGI. Trimming shortened V by 4 bases and J by 15 bases, and 16 bases separated the two germline ends. There are 13 residues in the CDR3.

Only a few counts were recorded for this clone. This chain joins TRBV6-6 and TRBJ2-5; 9 nucleotides align to TRBD2. Germline CDR1 MNHNY, CDR2 SVGAGI (reference sequence). J lost 4 bases, V lost 6 bases, and 9 bases had no gene match. The CDR3 is 15 amino acids. The CDR3 spells CASSSVAGVGETQYF. The DNA for the CDR3 is TGTGCCAGCAGCTCCGTAGCGGGGGTAGGAGAGACCCAGTACTTC.